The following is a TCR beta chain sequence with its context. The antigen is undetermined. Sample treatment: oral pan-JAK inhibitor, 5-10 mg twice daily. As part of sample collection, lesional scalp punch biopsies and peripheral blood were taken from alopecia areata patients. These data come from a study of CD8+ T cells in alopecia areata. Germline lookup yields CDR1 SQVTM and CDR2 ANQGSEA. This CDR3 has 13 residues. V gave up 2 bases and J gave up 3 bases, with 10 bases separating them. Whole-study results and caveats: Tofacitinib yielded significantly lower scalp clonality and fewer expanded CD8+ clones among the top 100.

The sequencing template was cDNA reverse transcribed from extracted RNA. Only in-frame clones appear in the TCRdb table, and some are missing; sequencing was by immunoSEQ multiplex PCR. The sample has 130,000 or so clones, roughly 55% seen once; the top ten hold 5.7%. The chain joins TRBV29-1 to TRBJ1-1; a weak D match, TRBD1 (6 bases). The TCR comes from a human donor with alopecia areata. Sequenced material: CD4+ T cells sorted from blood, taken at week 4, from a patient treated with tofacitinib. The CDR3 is CSVEWYRDTEAFF. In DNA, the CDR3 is TGCAGCGTTGAATGGTACAGGGACACTGAAGCTTTCTTT.